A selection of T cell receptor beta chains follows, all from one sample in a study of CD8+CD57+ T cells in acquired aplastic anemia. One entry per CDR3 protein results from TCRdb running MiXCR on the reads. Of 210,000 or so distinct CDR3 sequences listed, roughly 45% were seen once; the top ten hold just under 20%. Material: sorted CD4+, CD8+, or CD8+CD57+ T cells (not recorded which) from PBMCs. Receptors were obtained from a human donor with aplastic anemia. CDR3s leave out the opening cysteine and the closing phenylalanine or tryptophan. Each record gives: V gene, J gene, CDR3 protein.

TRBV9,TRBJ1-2,ASDRKGVYGYT
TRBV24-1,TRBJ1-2,ATSDLPGQGGYGYT
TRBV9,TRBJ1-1,ASSPRTGGGGTEAF
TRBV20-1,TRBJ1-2,SARTQGDLGYGYT
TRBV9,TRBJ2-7,ASSANSAEQY
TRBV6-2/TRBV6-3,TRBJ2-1,ASSYSGGSEQF
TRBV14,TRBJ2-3,ASSSGTTYNEQY
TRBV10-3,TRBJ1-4,ASQWCPPWKLF
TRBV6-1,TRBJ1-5,ATPRSGQTNQPQH
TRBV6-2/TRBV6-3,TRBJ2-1,ASRDAAGASYNEQF
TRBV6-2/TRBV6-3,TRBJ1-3,ASSYSGNTIY
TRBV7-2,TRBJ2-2,ASRSGTGWTGELF
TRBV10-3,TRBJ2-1,AISESSENEQF
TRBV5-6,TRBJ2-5,ASSFLAGGSPTETQY
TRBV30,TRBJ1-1,AWSVIRDTEAF
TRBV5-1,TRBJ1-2,ASSLGQGITYGYT
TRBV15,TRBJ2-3,ATRGSGEPDTQY
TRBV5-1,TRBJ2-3,ASRTSGEADTQY
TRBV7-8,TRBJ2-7,ASSLSPDRAGGYEQY
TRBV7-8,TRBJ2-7,ASSPRPPCSYEQY
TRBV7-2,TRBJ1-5,ASSTTHEGQPQH
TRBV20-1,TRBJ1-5,SARAHPGDVQPQH
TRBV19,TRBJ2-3,ASSKPRGPSTDTQY
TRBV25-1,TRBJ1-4,AISSPWAANEKLF
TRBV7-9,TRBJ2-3,ASSLGFQTTDTQY
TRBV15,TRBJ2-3,ATRRQGYTDTQY
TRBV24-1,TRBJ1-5,ATSDSRWGERANQPQH
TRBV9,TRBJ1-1,ASSAAVNTEAF
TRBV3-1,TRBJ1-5,ASSQGVIGRGNNQPQH
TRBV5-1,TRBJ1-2,ASRGANYGYT
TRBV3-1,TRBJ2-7,ASSRGNEQY
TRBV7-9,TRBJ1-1,ASSLGTGVHTEAF
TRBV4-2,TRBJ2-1,ASSQEPKGGLDEQF
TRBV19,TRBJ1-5,ASGIRQDNQPQH
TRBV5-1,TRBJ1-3,ASSLVGLGDTIY